Described below is a single T cell receptor beta chain sequence and its context. Its target is not known. The source of the sample is a study of cytomegalovirus exposure and HLA in healthy donors. Study-wide results and limits: Earlier analysis found most TCR beta V segments productive about 87% or about 30% of the time. The dataset shows that most TCR sequences were rare, while some public TCRs occurred in many donors. According to the study, roughly 160 TCR beta chains were cytomegalovirus-associated.

PCR amplification relied on 60 Vbeta primers (plus 13 Jbeta primers). TCRdb keeps only in-frame clones here, not all; method: immunoSEQ multiplex PCR. This sample has 100,000 or so clones, with about 79% found just once. The CDR3 is made up of 16 amino acids. Trimming removed 4 bases from V and 0 bases from J; junction bases left unmatched: 4. The germline CDR1 and CDR2 sequences are MNHNS and SASEGT. The sequencing sample was made of PBMCs. V and J are TRBV6-1 and TRBJ1-3; the match to TRBD1 covers 9 bases. The sequence derives from a human donor in good health. CDR3: CASSVTTGGSGNTIYF. As DNA, the CDR3 is TGTGCCAGCAGTGTCACGACAGGGGGCTCTGGAAACACCATATATTTT.